This T cell receptor (beta chain) was found in a study of cytomegalovirus exposure and HLA in healthy donors. Study outcomes and limitations: Specificity for CMV antigens was confirmed in vitro for three of the CMV-associated chains. Most TCR beta V segments were productive about 87% or about 30% of the time in an earlier analysis.

In regard to this clone: Antigen unknown.

V shed 8 bases and J 7 bases; nucleotides not matched to a gene: 11. The CDR3 is 15 amino acids. The germline V gene encodes CDR1 SEHNR and CDR2 FQNEAQ (reference sequence). The PCR contained 60 Vbeta and 13 Jbeta primers. Data came from immunoSEQ multiplex PCR; TCRdb stores just in-frame clones and leaves some out. The sample has 200,000 to 250,000 clones. The rearrangement joins TRBV7-9 to TRBJ2-2; TRBD2 matches at 9 bases. Sequencing was carried out using PBMCs. This TCR was recovered from a woman aged 25 to 39 in good health and CMV-seropositive. The CDR3 sequence is CASVQAGGKNGELFF. CDR3 coding DNA: TGTGCCAGCGTCCAAGCGGGAGGTAAAAACGGGGAGCTGTTTTTT.